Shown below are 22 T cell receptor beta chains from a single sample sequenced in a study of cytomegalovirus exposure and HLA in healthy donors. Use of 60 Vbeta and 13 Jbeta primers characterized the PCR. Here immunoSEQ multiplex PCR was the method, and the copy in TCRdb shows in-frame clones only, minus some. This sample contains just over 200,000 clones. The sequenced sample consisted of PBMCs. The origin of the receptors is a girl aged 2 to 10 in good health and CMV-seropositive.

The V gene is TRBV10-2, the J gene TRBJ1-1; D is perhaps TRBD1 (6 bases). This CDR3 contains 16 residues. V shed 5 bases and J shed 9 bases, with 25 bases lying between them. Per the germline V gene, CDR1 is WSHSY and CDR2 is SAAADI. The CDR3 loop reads CASSSGTPKVGGKAFF. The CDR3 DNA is TGCGCCAGCAGTTCCGGGACACCCAAAGTCGGGGGGAAAGCTTTCTTT.

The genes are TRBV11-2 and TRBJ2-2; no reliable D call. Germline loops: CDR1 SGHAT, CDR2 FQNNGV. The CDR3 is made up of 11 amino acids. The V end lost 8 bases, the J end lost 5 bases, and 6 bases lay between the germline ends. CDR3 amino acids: CASPQTGELFF. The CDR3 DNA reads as TGTGCCAGCCCGCAGACCGGGGAGCTGTTTTTT.

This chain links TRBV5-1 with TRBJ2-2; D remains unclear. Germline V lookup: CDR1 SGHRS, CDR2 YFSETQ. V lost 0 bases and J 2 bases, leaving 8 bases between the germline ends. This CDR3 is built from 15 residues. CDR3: CASSLAAFNTGELFF. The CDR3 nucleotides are TGCGCCAGCAGCTTGGCTGCGTTTAACACCGGGGAGCTGTTTTTT.

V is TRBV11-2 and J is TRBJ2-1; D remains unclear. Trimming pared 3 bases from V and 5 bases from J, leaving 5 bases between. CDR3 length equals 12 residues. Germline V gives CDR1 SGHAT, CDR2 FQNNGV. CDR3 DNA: TGTGCCAGCAGCTTTCTCCACAATGAGCAGTTCTTC. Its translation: CASSFLHNEQFF.

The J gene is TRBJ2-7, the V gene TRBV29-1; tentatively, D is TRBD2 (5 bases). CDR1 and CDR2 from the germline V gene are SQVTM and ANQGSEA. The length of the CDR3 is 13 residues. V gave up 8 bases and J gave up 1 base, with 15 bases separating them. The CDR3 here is CSCREQPSYEQYF. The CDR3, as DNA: TGCAGCTGCCGGGAACAACCGTCCTACGAGCAGTACTTC.

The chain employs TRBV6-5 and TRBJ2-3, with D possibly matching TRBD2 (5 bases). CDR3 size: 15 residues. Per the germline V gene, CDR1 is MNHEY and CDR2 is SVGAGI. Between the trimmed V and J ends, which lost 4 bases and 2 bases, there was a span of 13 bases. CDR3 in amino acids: CASSSGLTATDTQYF. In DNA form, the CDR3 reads TGTGCCAGCAGTTCCGGACTCACGGCCACAGATACGCAGTATTTT.

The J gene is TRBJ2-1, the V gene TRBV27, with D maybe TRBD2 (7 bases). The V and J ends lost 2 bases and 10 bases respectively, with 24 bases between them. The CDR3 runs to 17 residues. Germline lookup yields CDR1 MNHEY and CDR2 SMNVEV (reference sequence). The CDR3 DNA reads TGTGCCAGCAGTTTAATAGGGGGGGTGGGAATTGTGGAGGAGCAGTTCTTC. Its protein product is CASSLIGGVGIVEEQFF.

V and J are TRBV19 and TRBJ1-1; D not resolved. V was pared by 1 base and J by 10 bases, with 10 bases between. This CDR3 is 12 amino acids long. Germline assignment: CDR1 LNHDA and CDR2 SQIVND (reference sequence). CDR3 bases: TGTGCCAGTAGTATAGGGTCCGGAGGAGCTTTCTTT. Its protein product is CASSIGSGGAFF.

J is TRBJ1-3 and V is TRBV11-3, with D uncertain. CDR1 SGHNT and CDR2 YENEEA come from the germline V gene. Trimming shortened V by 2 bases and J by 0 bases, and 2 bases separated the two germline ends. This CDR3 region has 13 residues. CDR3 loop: CASSLHSGNTIYF. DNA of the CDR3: TGTGCCAGCAGCTTACACTCTGGAAACACCATATATTTT.

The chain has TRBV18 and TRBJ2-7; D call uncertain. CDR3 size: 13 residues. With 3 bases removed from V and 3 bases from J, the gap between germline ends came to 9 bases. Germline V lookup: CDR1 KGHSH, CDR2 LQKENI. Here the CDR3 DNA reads TGTGCCAGCTCACCGCCCGGTCTCTACGAGCAGTACTTC. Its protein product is CASSPPGLYEQYF.

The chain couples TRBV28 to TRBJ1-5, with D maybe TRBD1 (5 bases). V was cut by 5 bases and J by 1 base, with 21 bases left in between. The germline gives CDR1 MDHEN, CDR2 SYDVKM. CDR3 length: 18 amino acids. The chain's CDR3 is CASSPLRQISISNQPQHF. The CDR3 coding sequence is TGTGCCAGCAGTCCCCTCCGACAGATTTCTATCAGCAATCAGCCCCAGCATTTT.

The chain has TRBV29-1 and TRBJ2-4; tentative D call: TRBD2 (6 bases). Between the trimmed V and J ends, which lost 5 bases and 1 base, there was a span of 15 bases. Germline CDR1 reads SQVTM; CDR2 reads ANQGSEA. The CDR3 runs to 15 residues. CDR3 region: CSVLRELGAKNIQYF. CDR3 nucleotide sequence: TGCAGCGTTCTCCGGGAGCTTGGGGCCAAAAACATTCAGTACTTC. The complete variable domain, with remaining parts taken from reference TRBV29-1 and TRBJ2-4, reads SAVISQKPSRDICQRGTSLTIQCQVDSQVTMMFWYRQQPGQSLTLIATANQGSEATYESGFVIDKFPISRPNLTFSTLTVSNMSPEDSSIYLCSVLRELGAKNIQYFGAGTRLSVL.

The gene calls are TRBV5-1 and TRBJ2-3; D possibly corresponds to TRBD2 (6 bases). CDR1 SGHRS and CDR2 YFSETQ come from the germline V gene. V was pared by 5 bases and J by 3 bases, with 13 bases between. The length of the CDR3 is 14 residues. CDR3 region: CASSSLGLTDTQYF. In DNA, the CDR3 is TGCGCCAGCAGTTCTCTTGGACTAACAGATACGCAGTATTTT.

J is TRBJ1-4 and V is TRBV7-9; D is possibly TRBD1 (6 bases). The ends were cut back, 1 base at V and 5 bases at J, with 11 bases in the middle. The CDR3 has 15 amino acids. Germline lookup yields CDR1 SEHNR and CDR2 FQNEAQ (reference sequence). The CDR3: CASSLVGQGNEKLFF. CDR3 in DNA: TGTGCCAGCAGCTTAGTTGGGCAGGGGAATGAAAAACTGTTTTTT.

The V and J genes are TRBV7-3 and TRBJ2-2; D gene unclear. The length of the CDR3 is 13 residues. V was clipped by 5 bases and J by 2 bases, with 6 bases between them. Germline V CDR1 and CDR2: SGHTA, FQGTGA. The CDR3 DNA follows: TGTGCCAGCAGCCAACTAAACACCGGGGAGCTGTTTTTT. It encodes CASSQLNTGELFF. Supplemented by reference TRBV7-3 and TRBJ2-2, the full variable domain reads GAGVSQTPSNKVTEKGKYVELRCDPISGHTALYWYRQSLGQGPEFLIYFQGTGAADDSGLPNDRFFAVRPEGSVSTLKIQRTERGDSAVYLCASSQLNTGELFFGEGSRLTVL.

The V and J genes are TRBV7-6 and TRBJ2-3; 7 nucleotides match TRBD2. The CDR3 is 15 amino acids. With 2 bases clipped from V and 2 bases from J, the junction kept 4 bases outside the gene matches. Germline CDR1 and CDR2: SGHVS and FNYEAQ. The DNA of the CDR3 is TGTGCCAGCAGCTTAATAGCGGGCCTCACAGATACGCAGTATTTT. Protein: CASSLIAGLTDTQYF.

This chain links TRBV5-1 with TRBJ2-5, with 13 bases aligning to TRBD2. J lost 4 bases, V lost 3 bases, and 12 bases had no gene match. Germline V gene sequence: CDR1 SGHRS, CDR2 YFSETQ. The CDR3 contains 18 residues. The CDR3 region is CASSSPRLAGGQPETQYF. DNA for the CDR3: TGCGCCAGCAGCTCCCCGAGACTAGCGGGGGGCCAACCAGAGACCCAGTACTTC.

The CDR3 DNA follows: TGCGCCAGCAGTGAGTCGAGCTTGACAGGTGGCCGGGAAGCTTTCTTT. This encodes CASSESSLTGGREAFF. V and J are TRBV10-2 and TRBJ1-1; D possibly corresponds to TRBD1 (6 bases). This CDR3 spans 16 amino acids. From germline, CDR1 is WSHSY and CDR2 SAAADI. V lost 0 bases, J lost 8 bases, and 19 bases lay in between.

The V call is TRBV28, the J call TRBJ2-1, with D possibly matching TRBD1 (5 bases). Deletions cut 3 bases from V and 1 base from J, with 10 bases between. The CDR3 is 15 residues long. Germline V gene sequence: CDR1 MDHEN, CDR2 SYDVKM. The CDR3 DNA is TGTGCCAGCAGTTTTCAGGGTGGTTCCTACAATGAGCAGTTCTTC. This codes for CASSFQGGSYNEQFF.

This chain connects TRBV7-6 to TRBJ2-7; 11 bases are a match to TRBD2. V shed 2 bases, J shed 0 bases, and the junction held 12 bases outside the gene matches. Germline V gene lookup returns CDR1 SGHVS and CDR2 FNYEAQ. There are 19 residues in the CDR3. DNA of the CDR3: TGTGCCAGCAGCTTAAAACTAACTAGCGGGAGTCTGAGCTCCTACGAGCAGTACTTC. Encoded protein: CASSLKLTSGSLSSYEQYF.

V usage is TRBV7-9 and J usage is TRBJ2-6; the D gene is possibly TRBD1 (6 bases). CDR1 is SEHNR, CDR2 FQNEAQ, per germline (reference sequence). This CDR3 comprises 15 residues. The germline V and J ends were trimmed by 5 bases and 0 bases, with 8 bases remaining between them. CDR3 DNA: TGTGCCAGCAGCGGACAGATCTCTGGGGCCAACGTCCTGACTTTC. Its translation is CASSGQISGANVLTF.

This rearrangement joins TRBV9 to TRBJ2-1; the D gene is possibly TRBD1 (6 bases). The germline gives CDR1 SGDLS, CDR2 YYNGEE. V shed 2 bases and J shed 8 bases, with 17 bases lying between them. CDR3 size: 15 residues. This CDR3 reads CASSVSGVPSDEQFF. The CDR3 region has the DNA TGTGCCAGCAGCGTCTCAGGGGTACCCTCGGATGAGCAGTTCTTC.